This TCR beta chain comes out of a study of cytomegalovirus exposure and HLA in healthy donors. The PCR used 60 Vbeta and 13 Jbeta primers. The data were produced by immunoSEQ multiplex PCR, yet TCRdb's version contains in-frame clones alone and is incomplete. Of about 110,000 clones detected, nearly 75% appear once; the ten largest clones hold 4% to 5.5%. A single count supports this clone. The antigen remains unidentified. General study findings and limits: In vitro experiments confirmed that a few CMV-associated chains were specific for CMV antigens.

The CDR3 runs to 12 residues. Trimming removed 4 bases from V and 2 bases from J, with 5 bases in between. Germline lookup yields CDR1 LNHDA and CDR2 SQIVND (reference sequence). The sequence came from a man aged 25-45 years in good health and CMV-seropositive. The chain is built from TRBV19 and TRBJ1-2; no firm D call. Sample: PBMCs. DNA for the CDR3: TGTGCCAGTAGTAACAGAAACTATGGCTACACCTTC. It specifies CASSNRNYGYTF.